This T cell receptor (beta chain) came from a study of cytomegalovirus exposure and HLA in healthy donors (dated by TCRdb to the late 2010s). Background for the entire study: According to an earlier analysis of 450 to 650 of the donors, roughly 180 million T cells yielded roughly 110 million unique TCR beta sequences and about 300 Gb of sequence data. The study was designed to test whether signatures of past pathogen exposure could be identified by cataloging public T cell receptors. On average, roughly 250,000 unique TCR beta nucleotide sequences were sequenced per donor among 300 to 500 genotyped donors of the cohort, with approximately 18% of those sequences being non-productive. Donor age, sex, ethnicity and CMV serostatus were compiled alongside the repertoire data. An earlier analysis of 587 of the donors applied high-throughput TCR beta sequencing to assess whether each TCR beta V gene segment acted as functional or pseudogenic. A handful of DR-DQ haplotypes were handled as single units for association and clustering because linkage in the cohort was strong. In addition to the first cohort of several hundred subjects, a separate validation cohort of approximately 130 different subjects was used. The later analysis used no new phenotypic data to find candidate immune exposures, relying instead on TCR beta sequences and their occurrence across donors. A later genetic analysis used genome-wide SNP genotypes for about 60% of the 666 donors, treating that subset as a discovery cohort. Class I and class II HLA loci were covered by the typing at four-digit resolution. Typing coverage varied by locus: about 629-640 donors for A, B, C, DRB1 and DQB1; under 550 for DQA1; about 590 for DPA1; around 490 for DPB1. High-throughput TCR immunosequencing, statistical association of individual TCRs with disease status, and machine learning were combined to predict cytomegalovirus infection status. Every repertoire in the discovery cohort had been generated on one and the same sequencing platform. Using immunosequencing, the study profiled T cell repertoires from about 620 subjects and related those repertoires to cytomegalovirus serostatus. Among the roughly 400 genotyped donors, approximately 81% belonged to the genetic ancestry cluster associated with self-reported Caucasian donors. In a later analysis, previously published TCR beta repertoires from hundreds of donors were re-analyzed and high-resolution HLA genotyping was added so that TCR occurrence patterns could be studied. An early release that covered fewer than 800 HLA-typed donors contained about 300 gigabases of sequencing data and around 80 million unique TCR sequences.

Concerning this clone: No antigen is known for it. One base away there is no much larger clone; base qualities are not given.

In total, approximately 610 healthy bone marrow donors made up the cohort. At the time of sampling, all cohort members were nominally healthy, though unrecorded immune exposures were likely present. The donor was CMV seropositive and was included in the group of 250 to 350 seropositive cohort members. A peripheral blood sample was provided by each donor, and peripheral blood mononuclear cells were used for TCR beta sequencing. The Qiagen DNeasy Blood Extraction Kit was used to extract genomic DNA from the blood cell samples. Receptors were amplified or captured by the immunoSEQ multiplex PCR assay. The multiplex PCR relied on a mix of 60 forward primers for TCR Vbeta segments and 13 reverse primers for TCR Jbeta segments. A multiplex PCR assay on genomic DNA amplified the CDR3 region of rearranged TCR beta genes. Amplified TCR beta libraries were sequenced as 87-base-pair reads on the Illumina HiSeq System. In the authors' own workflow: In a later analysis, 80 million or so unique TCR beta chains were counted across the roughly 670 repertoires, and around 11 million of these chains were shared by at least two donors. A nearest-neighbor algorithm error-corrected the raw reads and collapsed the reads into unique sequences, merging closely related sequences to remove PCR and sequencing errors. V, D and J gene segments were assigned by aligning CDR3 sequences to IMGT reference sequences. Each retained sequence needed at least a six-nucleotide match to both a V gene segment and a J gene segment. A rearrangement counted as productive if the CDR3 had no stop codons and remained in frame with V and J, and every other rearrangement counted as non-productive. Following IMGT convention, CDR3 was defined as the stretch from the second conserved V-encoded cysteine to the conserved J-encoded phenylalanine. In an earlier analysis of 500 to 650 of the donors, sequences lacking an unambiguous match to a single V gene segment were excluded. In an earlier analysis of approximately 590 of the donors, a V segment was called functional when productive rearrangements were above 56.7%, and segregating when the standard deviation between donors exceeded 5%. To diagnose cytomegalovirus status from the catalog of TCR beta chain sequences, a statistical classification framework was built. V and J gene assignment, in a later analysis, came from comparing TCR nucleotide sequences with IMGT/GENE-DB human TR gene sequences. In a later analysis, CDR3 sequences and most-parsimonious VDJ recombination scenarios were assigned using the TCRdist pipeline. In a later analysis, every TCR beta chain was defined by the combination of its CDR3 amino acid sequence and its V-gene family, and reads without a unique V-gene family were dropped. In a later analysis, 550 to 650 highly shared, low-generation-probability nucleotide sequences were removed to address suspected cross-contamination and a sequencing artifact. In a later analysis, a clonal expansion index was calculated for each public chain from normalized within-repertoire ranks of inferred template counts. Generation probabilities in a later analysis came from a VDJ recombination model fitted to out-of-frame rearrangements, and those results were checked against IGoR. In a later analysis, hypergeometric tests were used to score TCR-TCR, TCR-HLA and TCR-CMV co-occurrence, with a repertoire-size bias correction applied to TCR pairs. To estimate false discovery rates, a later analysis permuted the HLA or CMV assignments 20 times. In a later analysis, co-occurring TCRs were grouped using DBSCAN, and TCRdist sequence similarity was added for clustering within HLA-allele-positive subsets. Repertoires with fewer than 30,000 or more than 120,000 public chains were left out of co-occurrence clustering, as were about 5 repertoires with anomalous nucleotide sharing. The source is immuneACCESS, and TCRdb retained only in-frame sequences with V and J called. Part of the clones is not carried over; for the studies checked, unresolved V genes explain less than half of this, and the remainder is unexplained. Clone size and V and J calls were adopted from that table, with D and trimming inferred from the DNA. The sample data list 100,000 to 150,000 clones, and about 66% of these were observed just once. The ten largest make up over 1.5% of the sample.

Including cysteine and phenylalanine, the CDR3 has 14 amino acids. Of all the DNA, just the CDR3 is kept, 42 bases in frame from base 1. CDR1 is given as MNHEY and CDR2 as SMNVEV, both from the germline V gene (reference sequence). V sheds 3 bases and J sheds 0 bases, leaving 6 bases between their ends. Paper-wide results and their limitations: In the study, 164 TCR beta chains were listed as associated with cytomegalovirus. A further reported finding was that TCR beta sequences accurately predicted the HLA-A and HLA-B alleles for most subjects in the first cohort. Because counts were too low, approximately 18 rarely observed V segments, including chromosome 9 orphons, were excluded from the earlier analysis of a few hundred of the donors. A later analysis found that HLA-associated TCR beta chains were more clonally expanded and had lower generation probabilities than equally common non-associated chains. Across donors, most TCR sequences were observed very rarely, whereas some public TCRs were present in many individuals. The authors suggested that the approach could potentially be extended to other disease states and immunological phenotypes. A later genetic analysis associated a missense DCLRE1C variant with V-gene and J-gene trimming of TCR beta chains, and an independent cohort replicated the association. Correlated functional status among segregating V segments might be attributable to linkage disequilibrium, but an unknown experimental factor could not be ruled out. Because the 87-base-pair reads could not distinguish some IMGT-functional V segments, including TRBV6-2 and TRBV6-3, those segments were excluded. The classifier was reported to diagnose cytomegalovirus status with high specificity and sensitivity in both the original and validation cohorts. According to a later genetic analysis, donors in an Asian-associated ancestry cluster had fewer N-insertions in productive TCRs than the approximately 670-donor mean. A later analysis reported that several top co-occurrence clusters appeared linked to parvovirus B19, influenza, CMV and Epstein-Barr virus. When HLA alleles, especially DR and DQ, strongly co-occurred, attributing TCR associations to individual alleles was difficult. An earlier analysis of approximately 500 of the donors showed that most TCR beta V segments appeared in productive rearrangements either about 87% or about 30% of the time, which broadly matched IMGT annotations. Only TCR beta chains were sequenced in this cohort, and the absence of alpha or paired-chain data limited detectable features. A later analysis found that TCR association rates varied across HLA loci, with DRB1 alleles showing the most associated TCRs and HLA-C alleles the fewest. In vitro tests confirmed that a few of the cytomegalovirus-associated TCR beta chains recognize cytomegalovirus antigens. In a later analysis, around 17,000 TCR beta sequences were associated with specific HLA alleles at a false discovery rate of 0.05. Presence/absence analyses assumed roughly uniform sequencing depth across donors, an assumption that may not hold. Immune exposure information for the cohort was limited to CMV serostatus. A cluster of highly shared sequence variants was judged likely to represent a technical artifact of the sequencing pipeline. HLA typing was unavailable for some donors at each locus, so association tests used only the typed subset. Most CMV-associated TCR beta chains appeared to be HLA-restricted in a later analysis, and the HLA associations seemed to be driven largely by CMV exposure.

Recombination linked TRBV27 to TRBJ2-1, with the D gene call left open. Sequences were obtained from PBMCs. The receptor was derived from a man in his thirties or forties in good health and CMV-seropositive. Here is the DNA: TGTGCCAGCAGTTTTTCTAGCTCCTACAATGAGCAGTTCTTC. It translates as CASSFSSSYNEQFF.